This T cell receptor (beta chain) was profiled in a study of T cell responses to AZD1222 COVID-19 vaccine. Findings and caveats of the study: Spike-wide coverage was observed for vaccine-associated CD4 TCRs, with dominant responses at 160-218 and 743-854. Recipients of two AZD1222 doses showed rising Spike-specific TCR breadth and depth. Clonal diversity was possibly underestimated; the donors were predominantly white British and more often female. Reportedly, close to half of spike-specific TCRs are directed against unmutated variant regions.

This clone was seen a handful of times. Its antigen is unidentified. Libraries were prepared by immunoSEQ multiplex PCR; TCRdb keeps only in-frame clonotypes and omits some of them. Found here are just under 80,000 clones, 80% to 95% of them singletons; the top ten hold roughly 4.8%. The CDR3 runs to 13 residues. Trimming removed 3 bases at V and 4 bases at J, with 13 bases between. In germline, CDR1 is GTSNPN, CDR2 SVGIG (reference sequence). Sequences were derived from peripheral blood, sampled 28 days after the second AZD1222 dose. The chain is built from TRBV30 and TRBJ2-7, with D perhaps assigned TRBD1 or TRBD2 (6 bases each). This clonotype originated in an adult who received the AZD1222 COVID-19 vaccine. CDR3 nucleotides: TGTGCCTGGAGCCAAGGGGGGAAATACGAGCAGTACTTC. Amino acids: CAWSQGGKYEQYF.